The present T cell receptor (beta chain) was sequenced within a study of T cell changes during pregnancy in multiple sclerosis (dated by TCRdb to about 2019). For context, the study as a whole: The study looked at changes in the T cell repertoire across pregnancy in women with multiple sclerosis.

The method behind the library was the immunoSEQ multiplex PCR assay. TCRdb provides this immuneACCESS table in a form limited to in-frame rearrangements. Some clones are lacking; in checked studies, under half of them reflect an unresolved V gene, and why the rest are absent is not known. This sample gives over 85,000 clones in total; about nine tenths of them show up just once. The ten largest make up over 0.6% of the sample. A note on this clone: There is no known antigen for this receptor. Base qualities are not provided; no much larger clone lies one nucleotide away.

From V the trimming removes 6 bases and from J it removes 7 bases, while the gene matches leave 7 bases of the junction unaccounted for. The CDR1 and CDR2 encoded by the germline V gene are MRHNA and SNTAGT. Spanning cysteine to phenylalanine, the CDR3 consists of 13 amino acids. Only the CDR3 region is kept as DNA, spanning 39 bases read in frame from base 1. Sequencing used peripheral blood, obtained in the second trimester of pregnancy. The clonotype was recovered from a female donor in good health, enrolled as a control in a pregnancy study. Rearrangement joined TRBV6-4 to TRBJ1-2; the junction holds 8 bases that match TRBD1. CDR3 region: CASSPDREGGYTF. The DNA sequence is as follows: TGTGCCAGCAGCCCGGACAGGGAAGGTGGCTACACCTTC.